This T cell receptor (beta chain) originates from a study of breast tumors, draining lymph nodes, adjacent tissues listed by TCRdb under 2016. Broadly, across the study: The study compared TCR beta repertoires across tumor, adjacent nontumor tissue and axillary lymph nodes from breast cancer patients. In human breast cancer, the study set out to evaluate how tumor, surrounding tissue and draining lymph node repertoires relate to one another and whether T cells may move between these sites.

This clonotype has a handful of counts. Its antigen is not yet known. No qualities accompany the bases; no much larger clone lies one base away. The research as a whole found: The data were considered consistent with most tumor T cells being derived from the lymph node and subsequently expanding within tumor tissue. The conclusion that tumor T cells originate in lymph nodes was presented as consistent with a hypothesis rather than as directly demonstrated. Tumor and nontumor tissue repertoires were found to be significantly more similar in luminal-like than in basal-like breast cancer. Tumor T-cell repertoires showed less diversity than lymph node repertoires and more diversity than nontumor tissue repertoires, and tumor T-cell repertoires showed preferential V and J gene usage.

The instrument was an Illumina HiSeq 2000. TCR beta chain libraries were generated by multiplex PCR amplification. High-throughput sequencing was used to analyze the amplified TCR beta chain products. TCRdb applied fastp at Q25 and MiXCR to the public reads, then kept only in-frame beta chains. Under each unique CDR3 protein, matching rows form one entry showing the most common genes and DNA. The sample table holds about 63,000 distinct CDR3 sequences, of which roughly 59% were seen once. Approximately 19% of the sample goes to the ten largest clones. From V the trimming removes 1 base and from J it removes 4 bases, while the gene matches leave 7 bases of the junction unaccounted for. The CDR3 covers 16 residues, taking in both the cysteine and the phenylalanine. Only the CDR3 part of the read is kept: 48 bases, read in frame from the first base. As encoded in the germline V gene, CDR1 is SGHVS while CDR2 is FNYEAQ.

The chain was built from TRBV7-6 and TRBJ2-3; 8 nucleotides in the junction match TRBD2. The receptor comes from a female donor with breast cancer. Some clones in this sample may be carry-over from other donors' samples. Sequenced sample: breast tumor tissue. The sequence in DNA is TGTGCCAGCAGCTTAGAGGAGGGACTAGTGGCAGATACGCAGTATTTT. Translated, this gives CASSLEEGLVADTQYF.